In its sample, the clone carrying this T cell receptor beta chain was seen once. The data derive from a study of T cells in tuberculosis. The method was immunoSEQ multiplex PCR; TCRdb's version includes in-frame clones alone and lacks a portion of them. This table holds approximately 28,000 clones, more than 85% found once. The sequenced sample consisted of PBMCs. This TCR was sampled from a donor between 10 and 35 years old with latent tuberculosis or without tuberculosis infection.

The CDR3 DNA reads as TGCAGCGCCCTCGACCAGGAAGCCAAAAACATTCAGTACTTC. It encodes CSALDQEAKNIQYF. This sequence joins TRBV29-1 and TRBJ2-4; the D is unclear. The CDR3 is 14 amino acids. Germline loops: CDR1 SQVTM, CDR2 ANQGSEA. V lost 7 bases to trimming and J lost 0 bases, with 13 bases between them.